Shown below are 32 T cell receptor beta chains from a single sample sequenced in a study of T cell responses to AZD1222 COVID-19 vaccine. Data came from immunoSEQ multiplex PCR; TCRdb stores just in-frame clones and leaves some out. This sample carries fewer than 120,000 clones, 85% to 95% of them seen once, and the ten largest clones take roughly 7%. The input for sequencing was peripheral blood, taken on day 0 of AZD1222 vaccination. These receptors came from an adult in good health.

DNA of the CDR3: TGTGCCAGCAGCGTAGTCAGGGTCAGGGGCAATCAGCCCCAGCATTTT. Translating gives CASSVVRVRGNQPQHF. The V gene is TRBV9, the J gene TRBJ1-5; the D gene is possibly TRBD1 (5 bases). V dropped 0 bases and J dropped 2 bases, with 12 bases sitting between them. The germline V gene has CDR1 SGDLS and CDR2 YYNGEE. This CDR3 has 16 amino acids.

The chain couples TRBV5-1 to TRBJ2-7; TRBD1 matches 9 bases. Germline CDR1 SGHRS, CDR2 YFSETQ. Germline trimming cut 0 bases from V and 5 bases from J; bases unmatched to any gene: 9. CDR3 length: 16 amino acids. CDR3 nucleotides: TGCGCCAGCAGCTTGGGACCCCCGGGACAGGGCCACGAGCAGTACTTC. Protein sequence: CASSLGPPGQGHEQYF.

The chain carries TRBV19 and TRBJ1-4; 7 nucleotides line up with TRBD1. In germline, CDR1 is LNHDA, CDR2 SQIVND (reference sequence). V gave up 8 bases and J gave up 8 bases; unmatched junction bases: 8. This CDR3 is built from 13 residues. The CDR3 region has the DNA TGTGCCAGTGGGAGGGGGCTCCGAGAAAAACTGTTTTTT. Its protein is CASGRGLREKLFF.

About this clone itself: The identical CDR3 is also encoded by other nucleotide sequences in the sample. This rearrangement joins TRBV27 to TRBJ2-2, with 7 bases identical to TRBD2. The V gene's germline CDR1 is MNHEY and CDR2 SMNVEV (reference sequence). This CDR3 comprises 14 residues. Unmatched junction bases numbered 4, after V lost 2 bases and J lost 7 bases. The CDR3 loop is CASSLAGVSGELFF. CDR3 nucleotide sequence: TGTGCCAGCAGTTTAGCGGGGGTTAGCGGGGAGCTGTTTTTT.

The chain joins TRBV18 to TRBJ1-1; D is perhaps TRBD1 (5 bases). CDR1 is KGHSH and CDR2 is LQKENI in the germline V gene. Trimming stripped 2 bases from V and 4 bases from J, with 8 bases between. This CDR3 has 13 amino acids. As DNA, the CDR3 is TGTGCCAGCTCACCATCCGGGGGCACTGAAGCTTTCTTT. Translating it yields CASSPSGGTEAFF.

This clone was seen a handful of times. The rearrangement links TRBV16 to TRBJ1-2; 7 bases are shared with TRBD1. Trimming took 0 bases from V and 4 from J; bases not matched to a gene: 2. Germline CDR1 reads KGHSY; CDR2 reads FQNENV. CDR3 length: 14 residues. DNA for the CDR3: TGTGCCAGCAGCCAATCGGACAGGACCTATGGCTACACCTTC. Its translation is CASSQSDRTYGYTF.

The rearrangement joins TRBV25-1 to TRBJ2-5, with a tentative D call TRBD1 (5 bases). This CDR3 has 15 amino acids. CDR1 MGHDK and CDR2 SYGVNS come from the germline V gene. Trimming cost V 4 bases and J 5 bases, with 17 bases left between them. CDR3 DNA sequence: TGTGCCAGCAGTGCCTCGGACACCCGCCGGGAGACCCAGTACTTC. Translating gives CASSASDTRRETQYF.

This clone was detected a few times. CDR3 in amino acids: CASGSPTEAFF. Written as DNA, the CDR3 is TGTGCCAGCGGCAGCCCCACTGAAGCTTTCTTT. The genes are TRBV6-4 and TRBJ1-1; D ambiguous. CDR1 is MRHNA, CDR2 SNTAGT, per germline. V was trimmed by 8 bases and J by 4 bases, leaving 8 bases between them. The CDR3 length is 11 residues.

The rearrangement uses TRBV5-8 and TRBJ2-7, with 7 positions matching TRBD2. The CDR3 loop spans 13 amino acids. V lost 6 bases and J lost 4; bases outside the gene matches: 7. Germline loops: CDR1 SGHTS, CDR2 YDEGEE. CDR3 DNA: TGTGCCAGCACTCGGGGGGACTTTTACGAGCAGTACTTC. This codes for CASTRGDFYEQYF.

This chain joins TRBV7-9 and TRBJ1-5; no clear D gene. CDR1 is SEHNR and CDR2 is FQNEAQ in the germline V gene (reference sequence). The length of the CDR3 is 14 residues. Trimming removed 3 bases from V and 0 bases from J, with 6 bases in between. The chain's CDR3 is CASSLLDSNQPQHF. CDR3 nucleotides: TGTGCCAGCAGCTTGTTGGATAGCAATCAGCCCCAGCATTTT.

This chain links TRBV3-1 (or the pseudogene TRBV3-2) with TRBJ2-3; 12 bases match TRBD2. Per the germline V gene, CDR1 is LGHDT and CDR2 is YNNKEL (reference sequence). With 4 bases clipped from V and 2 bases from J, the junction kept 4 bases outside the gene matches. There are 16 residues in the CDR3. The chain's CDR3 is CASSLGLAGITDTQYF. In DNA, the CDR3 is TGTGCCAGCAGCCTCGGACTAGCGGGGATCACAGATACGCAGTATTTT.

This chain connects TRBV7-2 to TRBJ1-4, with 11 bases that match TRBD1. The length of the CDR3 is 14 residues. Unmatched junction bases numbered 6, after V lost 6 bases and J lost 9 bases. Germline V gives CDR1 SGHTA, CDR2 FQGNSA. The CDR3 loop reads CASSSGTGGKKLFF. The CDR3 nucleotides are TGTGCCAGCAGTTCCGGGACAGGGGGTAAAAAACTGTTTTTT.

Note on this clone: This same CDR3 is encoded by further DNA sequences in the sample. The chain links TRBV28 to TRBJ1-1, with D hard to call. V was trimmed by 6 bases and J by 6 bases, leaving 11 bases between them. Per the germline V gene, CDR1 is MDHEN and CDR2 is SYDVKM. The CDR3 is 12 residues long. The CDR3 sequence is CASSLPGAEAFF. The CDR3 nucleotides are TGTGCCAGCAGCCTTCCGGGAGCTGAAGCTTTCTTT.

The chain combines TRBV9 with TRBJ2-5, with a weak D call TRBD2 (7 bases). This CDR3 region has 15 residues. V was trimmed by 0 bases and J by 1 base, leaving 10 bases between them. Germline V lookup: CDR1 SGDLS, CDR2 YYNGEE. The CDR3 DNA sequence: TGTGCCAGCAGCGTAGGCGGGGGCCGCCAAGAGACCCAGTACTTC. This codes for CASSVGGGRQETQYF.

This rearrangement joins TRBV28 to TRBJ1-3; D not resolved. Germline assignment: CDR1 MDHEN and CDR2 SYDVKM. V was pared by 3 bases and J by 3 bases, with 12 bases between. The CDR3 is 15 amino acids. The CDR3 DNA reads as TGTGCCAGCAGTTTTGAGGGTCTCTTTGGAAACACCATATATTTT. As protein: CASSFEGLFGNTIYF.

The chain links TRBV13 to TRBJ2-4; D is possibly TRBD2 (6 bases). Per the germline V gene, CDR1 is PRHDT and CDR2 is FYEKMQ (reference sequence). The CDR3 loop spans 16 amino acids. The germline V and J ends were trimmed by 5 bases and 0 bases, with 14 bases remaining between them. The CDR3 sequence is CASSLGGLIAKNIQYF. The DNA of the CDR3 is TGTGCCAGCAGCCTGGGGGGTTTAATAGCCAAAAACATTCAGTACTTC.

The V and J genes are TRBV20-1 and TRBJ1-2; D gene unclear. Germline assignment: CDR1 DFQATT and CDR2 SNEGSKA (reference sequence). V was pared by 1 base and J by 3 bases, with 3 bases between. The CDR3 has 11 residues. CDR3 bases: TGCAGTGCTAGAGGGTACTATGGCTACACCTTC. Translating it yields CSARGYYGYTF.

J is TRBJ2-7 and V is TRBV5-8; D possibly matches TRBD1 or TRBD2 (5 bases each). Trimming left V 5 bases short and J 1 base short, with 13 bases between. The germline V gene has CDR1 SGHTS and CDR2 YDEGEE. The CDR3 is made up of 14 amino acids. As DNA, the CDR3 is TGTGCCAGCAGTTTCCGGGACGGATCCTACGAGCAGTACTTC. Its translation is CASSFRDGSYEQYF. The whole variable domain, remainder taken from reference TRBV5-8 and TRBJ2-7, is EAGVTQSPTHLIKTRGQQATLRCSPISGHTSVYWYQQALGLGLQFLLWYDEGEERNRGNFPPRFSGRQFPNYSSELNVNALELEDSALYLCASSFRDGSYEQYFGPGTRLTVT.

The CDR3 loop reads CATSDPGQGDQPQHF. The CDR3 nucleotides are TGTGCCACCAGTGATCCGGGACAGGGAGACCAGCCCCAGCATTTT. This chain joins TRBV24-1 and TRBJ1-5; 9 bases are a match to TRBD1. This CDR3 is built from 15 residues. CDR1 KGHDR and CDR2 SFDVKD come from the germline V gene. J was trimmed by 7 bases and V by 3 bases; bases with no gene match: 6.

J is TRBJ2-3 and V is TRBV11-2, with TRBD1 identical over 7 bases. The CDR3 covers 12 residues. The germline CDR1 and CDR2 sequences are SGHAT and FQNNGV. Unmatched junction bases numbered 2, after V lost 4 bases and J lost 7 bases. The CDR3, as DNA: TGTGCCAGCAGCTCGACAGGGTATACGCAGTATTTT. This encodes CASSSTGYTQYF.

CDR3 protein: CASQSIRPPLEQYF. The CDR3 DNA sequence: TGTGCCTCACAATCAATTCGCCCTCCCCTCGAGCAGTACTTC. The chain employs TRBV6-5 and TRBJ2-7; D unresolved. The length of the CDR3 is 14 residues. Per germline, CDR1 MNHEY and CDR2 SVGAGI. V was cut by 11 bases and J by 6 bases, with 23 bases left in between.

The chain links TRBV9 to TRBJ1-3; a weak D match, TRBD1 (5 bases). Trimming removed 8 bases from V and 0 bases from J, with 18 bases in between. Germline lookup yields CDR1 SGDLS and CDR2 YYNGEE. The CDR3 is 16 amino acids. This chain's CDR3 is CARGGIGALSGNTIYF. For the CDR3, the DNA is TGTGCCAGGGGGGGAATCGGGGCCCTCTCTGGAAACACCATATATTTT.

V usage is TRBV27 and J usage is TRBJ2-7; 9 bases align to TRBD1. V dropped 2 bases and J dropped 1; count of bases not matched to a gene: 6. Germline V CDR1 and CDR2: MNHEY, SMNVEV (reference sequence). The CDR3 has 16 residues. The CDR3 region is CASSLTGQGHSYEQYF. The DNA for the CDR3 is TGTGCCAGCAGTTTAACGGGACAGGGCCATTCCTACGAGCAGTACTTC.

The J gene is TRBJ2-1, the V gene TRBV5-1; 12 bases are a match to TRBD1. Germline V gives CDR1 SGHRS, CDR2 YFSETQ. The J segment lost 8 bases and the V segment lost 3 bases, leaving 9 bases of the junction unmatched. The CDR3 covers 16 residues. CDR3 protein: CASSSAGTGGGDEQFF. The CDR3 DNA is TGCGCCAGCAGCTCCGCCGGGACAGGGGGCGGAGATGAGCAGTTCTTC.

CDR3 in amino acids: CASSYGASTEAFF. CDR3 nucleotide sequence: TGTGCCAGCAGTTATGGGGCGTCGACTGAAGCTTTCTTT. The rearrangement uses TRBV12-3 or TRBV12-4 and TRBJ1-1, with D possibly TRBD1 on 5 matching bases. The CDR3 length is 13 residues. Deletions cut 4 bases from V and 5 bases from J, with 11 bases between.

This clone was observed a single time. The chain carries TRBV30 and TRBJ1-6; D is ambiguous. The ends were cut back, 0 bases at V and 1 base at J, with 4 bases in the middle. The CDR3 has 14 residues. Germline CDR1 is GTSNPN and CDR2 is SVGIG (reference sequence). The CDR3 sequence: CAWSVGSYNSPLHF. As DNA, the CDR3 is TGTGCCTGGAGTGTGGGGTCCTATAATTCACCCCTCCACTTT.

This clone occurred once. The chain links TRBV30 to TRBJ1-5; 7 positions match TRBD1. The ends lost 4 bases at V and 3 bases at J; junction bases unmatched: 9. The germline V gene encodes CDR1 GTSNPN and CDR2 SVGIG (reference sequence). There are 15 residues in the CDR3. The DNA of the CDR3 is TGTGCCTGGAAAGGACAGGAGTGGAACAATCAGCCCCAGCATTTT. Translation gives CAWKGQEWNNQPQHF.

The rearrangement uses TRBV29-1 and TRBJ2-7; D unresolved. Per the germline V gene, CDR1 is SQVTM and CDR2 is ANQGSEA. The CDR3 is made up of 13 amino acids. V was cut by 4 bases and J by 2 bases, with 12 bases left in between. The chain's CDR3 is CSVAGSAAYEQYF. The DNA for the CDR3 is TGCAGCGTTGCCGGCAGCGCAGCCTACGAGCAGTACTTC.

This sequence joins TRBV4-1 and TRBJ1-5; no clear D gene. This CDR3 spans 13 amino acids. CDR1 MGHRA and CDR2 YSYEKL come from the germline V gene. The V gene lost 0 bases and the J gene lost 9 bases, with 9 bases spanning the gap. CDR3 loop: CASSQEPSGPQHF. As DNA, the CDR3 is TGCGCCAGCAGCCAAGAACCCTCGGGGCCCCAGCATTTT.

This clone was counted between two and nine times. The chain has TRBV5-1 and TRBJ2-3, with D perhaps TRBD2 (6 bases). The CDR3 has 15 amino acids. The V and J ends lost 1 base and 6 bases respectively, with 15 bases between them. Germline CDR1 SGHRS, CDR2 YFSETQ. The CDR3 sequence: CASSLLGRGEDTQYF. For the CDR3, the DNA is TGCGCCAGCAGCTTGTTGGGGCGGGGTGAGGATACGCAGTATTTT.

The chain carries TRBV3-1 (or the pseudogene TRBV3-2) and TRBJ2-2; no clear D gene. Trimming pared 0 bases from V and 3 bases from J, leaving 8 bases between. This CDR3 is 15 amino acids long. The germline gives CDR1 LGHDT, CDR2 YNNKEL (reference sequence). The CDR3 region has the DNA TGTGCCAGCAGCCAAGAGGCACTTTACACCGGGGAGCTGTTTTTT. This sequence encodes CASSQEALYTGELFF.

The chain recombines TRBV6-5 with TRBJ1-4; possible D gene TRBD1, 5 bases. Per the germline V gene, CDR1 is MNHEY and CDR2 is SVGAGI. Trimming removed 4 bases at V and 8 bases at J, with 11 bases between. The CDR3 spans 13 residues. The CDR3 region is CASSSRAREKLFF. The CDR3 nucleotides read TGTGCCAGCAGTTCCAGGGCACGGGAAAAACTGTTTTTT.